A single sample gave rise to the 3 T cell receptor beta chains below, sequenced in a study of T cells in tumors after PD-1 blockade. The assay was immunoSEQ multiplex PCR, and TCRdb's table has in-frame clones only and misses some. This table has about 21,000 clones, 81% appearing once. Source: PBMCs, taken after anti-PD-1 therapy. All receptors derive from a human donor with advanced basal cell or squamous cell carcinoma (not recorded which).

This clone is deemed medium-sized (0.01 to 0.1%). The V call is TRBV7-3, the J call TRBJ2-1, with D possibly called TRBD1 or TRBD2 (6 bases each). The CDR3 runs to 14 residues. V lost 7 bases and J 10 bases, leaving 20 bases between the germline ends. Per the germline V gene, CDR1 is SGHTA and CDR2 is FQGTGA. DNA of the CDR3: TGTGCCAGCAACTCGGGGGCCGGTATTGAGGAGCAGTTCTTC. It yields the protein CASNSGAGIEEQFF. Full variable domain (rest looked up from reference TRBV7-3 and TRBJ2-1): GAGVSQTPSNKVTEKGKYVELRCDPISGHTALYWYRQSLGQGPEFLIYFQGTGAADDSGLPNDRFFAVRPEGSVSTLKIQRTERGDSAVYLCASNSGAGIEEQFFGPGTRLTVL.

A few counts support this clone. J is TRBJ2-1 and V is TRBV9; 7 bases align to TRBD1. Germline CDR1 SGDLS, CDR2 YYNGEE. V gave up 0 bases and J gave up 7 bases; unmatched junction bases: 7. The CDR3 extends over 15 amino acids. CDR3 bases: TGTGCCAGCAGCGTAGGAGGGGGCCGTCAGAATGAGCAGTTCTTC. It yields the protein CASSVGGGRQNEQFF.

J is TRBJ2-1 and V is TRBV12-5; 7 nucleotides align to TRBD2. Germline CDR1 and CDR2: LGHNT and FRNRAP. J was trimmed by 8 bases and V by 4 bases; bases with no gene match: 8. This CDR3 contains 14 residues. As DNA, the CDR3 is TGTGCTAGTGGTTCGGGGGAGGGCCAGGATGAGCAGTTCTTC. Residues: CASGSGEGQDEQFF. Together with reference TRBV12-5 and TRBJ2-1, the CDR3 gives the full variable domain: DARVTQTPRHKVTEMGQEVTMRCQPILGHNTVFWYRQTMMQGLELLAYFRNRAPLDDSGMPKDRFSAEMPDATLATLKIQPSEPRDSAVYFCASGSGEGQDEQFFGPGTRLTVL.